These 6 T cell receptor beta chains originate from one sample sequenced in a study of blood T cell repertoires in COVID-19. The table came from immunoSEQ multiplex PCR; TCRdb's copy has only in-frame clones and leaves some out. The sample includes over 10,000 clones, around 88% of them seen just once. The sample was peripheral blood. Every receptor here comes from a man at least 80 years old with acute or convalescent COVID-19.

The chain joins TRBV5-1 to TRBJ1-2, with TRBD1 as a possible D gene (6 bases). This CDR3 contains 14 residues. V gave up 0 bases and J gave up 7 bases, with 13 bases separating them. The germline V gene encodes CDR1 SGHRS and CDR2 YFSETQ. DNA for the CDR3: TGCGCCAGCAGCTTGGTGGCAGTCAGGGGTGGCTACACCTTC. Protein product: CASSLVAVRGGYTF.

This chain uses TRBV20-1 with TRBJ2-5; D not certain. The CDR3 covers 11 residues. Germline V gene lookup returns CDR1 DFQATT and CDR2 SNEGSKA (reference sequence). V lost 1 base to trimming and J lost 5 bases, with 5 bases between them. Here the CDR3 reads CSARGQETQYF. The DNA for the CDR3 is TGCAGTGCTAGAGGGCAGGAGACCCAGTACTTC.

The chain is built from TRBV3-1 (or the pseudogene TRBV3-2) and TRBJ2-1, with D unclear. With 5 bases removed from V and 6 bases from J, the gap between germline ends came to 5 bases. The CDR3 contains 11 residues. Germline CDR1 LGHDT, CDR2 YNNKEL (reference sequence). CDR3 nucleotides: TGTGCCAGCAGCTCCCTCAATGAGCAGTTCTTC. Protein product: CASSSLNEQFF.

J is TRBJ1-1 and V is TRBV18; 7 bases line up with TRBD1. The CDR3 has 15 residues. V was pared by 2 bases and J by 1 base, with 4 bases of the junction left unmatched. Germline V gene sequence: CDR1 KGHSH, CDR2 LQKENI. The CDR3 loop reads CASSPYRTGNTEAFF. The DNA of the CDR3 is TGTGCCAGCTCACCATATAGGACAGGGAACACTGAAGCTTTCTTT.

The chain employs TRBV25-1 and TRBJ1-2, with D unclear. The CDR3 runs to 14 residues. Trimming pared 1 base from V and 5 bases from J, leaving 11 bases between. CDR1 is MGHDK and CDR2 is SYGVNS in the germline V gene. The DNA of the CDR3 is TGTGCCAGCAGTGAATTTGAACCGCTATATGGCTACACCTTC. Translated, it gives CASSEFEPLYGYTF.

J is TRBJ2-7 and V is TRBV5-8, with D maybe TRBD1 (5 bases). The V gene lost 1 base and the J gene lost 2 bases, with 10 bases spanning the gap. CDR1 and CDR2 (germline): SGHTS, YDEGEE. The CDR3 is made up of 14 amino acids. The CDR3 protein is CASSLTDRTYEQYF. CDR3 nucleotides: TGTGCCAGCAGCTTGACAGACAGAACCTACGAGCAGTACTTC.